A selection of T cell receptor beta chains follows, all from one sample in a study of T cell changes during pregnancy in multiple sclerosis. Profiled with immunoSEQ multiplex PCR; TCRdb holds only in-frame clones, not every one. The sample lists tens of thousands of clones, 85% to 90% occurring once. The sequencing here drew on peripheral blood, taken after pregnancy. Every receptor here comes from a female donor in good health, enrolled as a control in a pregnancy study. Both conserved end residues are part of each CDR3. The order of the fields is clone size, V gene, J gene, D gene, CDR3 DNA, CDR3 protein. The D gene is left open where the match is weak. Clone size is given for some rows only: seen once, a few or many times, or a class if the clone is expanded.

clone size: NA; V gene: TRBV23-1; J gene: TRBJ2-1; D gene: TRBD1; CDR3 DNA: TGCGCCAGCAGTCTGGAGACAGGGGGCCGAGAGCAGTTCTTC; CDR3 protein: CASSLETGGREQFF
clone size: NA; V gene: TRBV12-5; J gene: TRBJ2-7; D gene: TRBD1; CDR3 DNA: TGTGCTAGTGGATTAATCGGGGTACTAGGGACAGGGGCCCTCGAGCAGTACTTC; CDR3 protein: CASGLIGVLGTGALEQYF
clone size: NA; V gene: TRBV7-2; J gene: TRBJ2-7; D gene: NA; CDR3 DNA: TGTGCCAGCAGCTTAAAGCGAAACTACGAGCAGTACTTC; CDR3 protein: CASSLKRNYEQYF
clone size: NA; V gene: TRBV29-1; J gene: TRBJ1-1; D gene: NA; CDR3 DNA: TGCAGCGTTGGTGGGACTTCTGAAGCTTTCTTT; CDR3 protein: CSVGGTSEAFF
clone size: NA; V gene: TRBV9; J gene: TRBJ2-3; D gene: TRBD2; CDR3 DNA: TGTGCCAGCAGCGCTGGGCTAGCGGGAGGCCCTGGGGATACGCAGTATTTT; CDR3 protein: CASSAGLAGGPGDTQYF
clone size: medium-sized; V gene: TRBV11-3; J gene: TRBJ2-7; D gene: NA; CDR3 DNA: TGTGCCAGCAGCTTTACAGCCTCCTACGAGCAGTACTTC; CDR3 protein: CASSFTASYEQYF
clone size: NA; V gene: TRBV12-5; J gene: TRBJ2-5; D gene: NA; CDR3 DNA: TGTGCTAGTGGTTTGCGGGGACTCCCGGAGGGAGAGACCCAGTACTTC; CDR3 protein: CASGLRGLPEGETQYF
clone size: NA; V gene: TRBV6-5; J gene: TRBJ1-4; D gene: TRBD1; CDR3 DNA: TGTGCCAGCAGGGGACAGGCAAATGAAAAACTGTTTTTT; CDR3 protein: CASRGQANEKLFF
clone size: NA; V gene: TRBV19; J gene: TRBJ1-5; D gene: NA; CDR3 DNA: TGTGCCAGTAGTATAGGGGTAGGGCAGGGTGGACAGCCCCAGCATTTT; CDR3 protein: CASSIGVGQGGQPQHF
clone size: NA; V gene: TRBV5-1; J gene: TRBJ2-1; D gene: TRBD2; CDR3 DNA: TGCGCCAGCAGCTTGGCCGGGACTAGGATCGATGAGCAGTTCTTC; CDR3 protein: CASSLAGTRIDEQFF
clone size: NA; V gene: TRBV30; J gene: TRBJ1-1; D gene: TRBD1; CDR3 DNA: TGTGCCTGGGATAGACAGGGAGGCACTGAAGCTTTCTTT; CDR3 protein: CAWDRQGGTEAFF
clone size: NA; V gene: TRBV4-1; J gene: TRBJ2-7; D gene: NA; CDR3 DNA: TGCGCCAGCAGCCAAGATAGGGGCCTCTACGAGCAGTACTTC; CDR3 protein: CASSQDRGLYEQYF
clone size: NA; V gene: TRBV19; J gene: TRBJ2-2; D gene: NA; CDR3 DNA: TGTGCCAGTAGTATAGTGGTAGCAAACACCGGGGAGCTGTTTTTT; CDR3 protein: CASSIVVANTGELFF
clone size: NA; V gene: TRBV9; J gene: TRBJ1-1; D gene: TRBD1; CDR3 DNA: TGTGCCAGCAGCGGCCTGACAGGGGTAAACACTGAAGCTTTCTTT; CDR3 protein: CASSGLTGVNTEAFF
clone size: once; V gene: TRBV11-2; J gene: TRBJ2-3; D gene: NA; CDR3 DNA: TGTGCCAGCAGCACGCGACTAGACCTTAGCACAGATACGCAGTATTTT; CDR3 protein: CASSTRLDLSTDTQYF
clone size: NA; V gene: TRBV4-1; J gene: TRBJ1-1; D gene: NA; CDR3 DNA: TGCGCCAGCGCCCGGGGCACTGAAGCTTTCTTT; CDR3 protein: CASARGTEAFF
clone size: once; V gene: TRBV6-6; J gene: TRBJ2-7; D gene: NA; CDR3 DNA: TGTGCCAGCAGTTTTACTAGGGTCGAGCAGTACTTC; CDR3 protein: CASSFTRVEQYF
clone size: NA; V gene: TRBV5-1; J gene: TRBJ1-6; D gene: NA; CDR3 DNA: TGCGCCAGCCAGGATCCCGGGAGCTCCTATAATTCACCCCTCCACTTT; CDR3 protein: CASQDPGSSYNSPLHF
clone size: NA; V gene: TRBV11-2; J gene: TRBJ1-1; D gene: NA; CDR3 DNA: TGTGCCAGCAGCGCCAGACATGAGAACACTGAAGCTTTCTTT; CDR3 protein: CASSARHENTEAFF
clone size: NA; V gene: TRBV6-4; J gene: TRBJ1-1; D gene: NA; CDR3 DNA: TGTGCCAACAGAGGGTCCGGGAAAAACACTGAAGCTTTCTTT; CDR3 protein: CANRGSGKNTEAFF
clone size: NA; V gene: TRBV7-2; J gene: TRBJ2-1; D gene: NA; CDR3 DNA: TGTGCCAGCAGCTTAGCGACTGGAGAGCAGTTCTTC; CDR3 protein: CASSLATGEQFF
clone size: NA; V gene: TRBV30; J gene: TRBJ1-1; D gene: NA; CDR3 DNA: TGTGCCTGGAGATATTTTGCGGGATTGAGCACTGAAGCTTTCTTT; CDR3 protein: CAWRYFAGLSTEAFF
clone size: NA; V gene: TRBV18; J gene: TRBJ2-7; D gene: TRBD2; CDR3 DNA: TGTGCCAGCTCACCACCAACGAGACTAGCGGGAGGGCCTCACGAGCAGTACTTC; CDR3 protein: CASSPPTRLAGGPHEQYF
clone size: NA; V gene: TRBV18; J gene: TRBJ1-1; D gene: NA; CDR3 DNA: TGTGCCAGCTCACTCGGGGGGACCGGCACTGAAGCTTTCTTT; CDR3 protein: CASSLGGTGTEAFF
clone size: NA; V gene: TRBV5-6; J gene: TRBJ2-5; D gene: NA; CDR3 DNA: TGTGCCAGCAGCTTGGGGGGCGCCTTCCAAGAGACCCAGTACTTC; CDR3 protein: CASSLGGAFQETQYF
clone size: NA; V gene: TRBV7-9; J gene: TRBJ2-5; D gene: NA; CDR3 DNA: TGTGCCAGCAGCTTAGCACTCGGGACCCAGTACTTC; CDR3 protein: CASSLALGTQYF
clone size: NA; V gene: TRBV19; J gene: TRBJ2-2; D gene: NA; CDR3 DNA: TGTGCCAGTAGTATCCCAGGGCTGAACACCGGGGAGCTGTTTTTT; CDR3 protein: CASSIPGLNTGELFF
clone size: NA; V gene: TRBV11-3; J gene: TRBJ2-7; D gene: NA; CDR3 DNA: TGTGCCAGCAGCTCATCCGGGATTAAATACGAGCAGTACTTC; CDR3 protein: CASSSSGIKYEQYF
clone size: NA; V gene: TRBV25-1; J gene: TRBJ2-3; D gene: TRBD2; CDR3 DNA: TGTGCCAGCCGAACTAGCGGGGGGCCCACAGATACGCAGTATTTT; CDR3 protein: CASRTSGGPTDTQYF
clone size: NA; V gene: TRBV4-3; J gene: TRBJ2-1; D gene: NA; CDR3 DNA: TGCGCCAGCAGCCAAGGCGCAGGTCTGAGCAATGAGCAGTTCTTC; CDR3 protein: CASSQGAGLSNEQFF
clone size: NA; V gene: TRBV19; J gene: TRBJ2-1; D gene: NA; CDR3 DNA: TGTGCCAGTAGTATAGCAGGGGTAAAAAGCTCCTACAATGAGCAGTTCTTC; CDR3 protein: CASSIAGVKSSYNEQFF
clone size: NA; V gene: TRBV18; J gene: TRBJ1-1; D gene: NA; CDR3 DNA: TGTGCCAGCTCACCACCGGGGAGCACTGAAGCTTTCTTT; CDR3 protein: CASSPPGSTEAFF
clone size: NA; V gene: TRBV2; J gene: TRBJ2-3; D gene: NA; CDR3 DNA: TGTGCCAGCAGTGACCATACTGGTATAGATACGCAGTATTTT; CDR3 protein: CASSDHTGIDTQYF
clone size: few; V gene: TRBV9; J gene: TRBJ1-1; D gene: NA; CDR3 DNA: TGTGCCAGCAGCGGAGGACCACAGGGTTTGGGCCTTGGGTCTGAAGCTTTCTTT; CDR3 protein: CASSGGPQGLGLGSEAFF
clone size: NA; V gene: TRBV2; J gene: TRBJ2-7; D gene: TRBD2; CDR3 DNA: TGTGCCAGCAGGGAGCGGGAGGGGCCCTACGAGCAGTACTTC; CDR3 protein: CASREREGPYEQYF
clone size: NA; V gene: TRBV6-1; J gene: TRBJ2-1; D gene: NA; CDR3 DNA: TGTGCCAGCATACAGCCGAGCGGCTCCTCAAATGAGCAGTTCTTC; CDR3 protein: CASIQPSGSSNEQFF
clone size: NA; V gene: TRBV5-1; J gene: TRBJ2-2; D gene: TRBD2; CDR3 DNA: TGCGCCAGCAGCTTCGGGGGGGGCAACACCGGGGAGCTGTTTTTT; CDR3 protein: CASSFGGGNTGELFF
clone size: NA; V gene: TRBV4-1; J gene: TRBJ2-7; D gene: NA; CDR3 DNA: TGCGCCAGCAGCCAAGATCGCGGGGGCACCTACGAGCAGTACTTC; CDR3 protein: CASSQDRGGTYEQYF
clone size: NA; V gene: TRBV7-2; J gene: TRBJ1-3; D gene: TRBD1; CDR3 DNA: TGTGCCAGCAGCTTAGCTACCGGGACAGGGGGAAACACCATATATTTT; CDR3 protein: CASSLATGTGGNTIYF
clone size: NA; V gene: TRBV14; J gene: TRBJ2-1; D gene: TRBD2; CDR3 DNA: TGTGCCAGCAGCCAAGGGGCCCTAGCGGGACAAGCGTTCTTC; CDR3 protein: CASSQGALAGQAFF
clone size: NA; V gene: TRBV6-6; J gene: TRBJ2-1; D gene: TRBD2; CDR3 DNA: TGTGCCAGCAGTACACTAGCGTATGAGCAGTTCTTC; CDR3 protein: CASSTLAYEQFF
clone size: NA; V gene: TRBV7-2; J gene: TRBJ2-7; D gene: TRBD2; CDR3 DNA: TGTGCCAGCAGCGGGCGGGGGGGACTCTACGAGCAGTACTTC; CDR3 protein: CASSGRGGLYEQYF
clone size: NA; V gene: TRBV5-3; J gene: TRBJ2-7; D gene: NA; CDR3 DNA: TGTGCCAGAAGCTTGGGGGCAGGACTCTCCTACGAGCAGTACTTC; CDR3 protein: CARSLGAGLSYEQYF
clone size: NA; V gene: TRBV9; J gene: TRBJ1-1; D gene: TRBD1; CDR3 DNA: TGTGCCAGCAGCGGAACACAGGGGGCGAGGACTGAAGCTTTCTTT; CDR3 protein: CASSGTQGARTEAFF
clone size: NA; V gene: TRBV30; J gene: TRBJ1-2; D gene: NA; CDR3 DNA: TGTGCCTGGAGTGCTACTCAGTCAGGCAACTATGGCTACACCTTC; CDR3 protein: CAWSATQSGNYGYTF
clone size: NA; V gene: TRBV11-3; J gene: TRBJ1-2; D gene: NA; CDR3 DNA: TGTGCCAGCAGCTTAGCCGCGTGGGGGGGGGCGAACGGCTACACCTTC; CDR3 protein: CASSLAAWGGANGYTF
clone size: few; V gene: TRBV15; J gene: TRBJ2-1; D gene: TRBD2; CDR3 DNA: TGTGCCACCAGCACCAAGACTAGCGGGAGGGATGAGCAGTTCTTC; CDR3 protein: CATSTKTSGRDEQFF
clone size: NA; V gene: TRBV30; J gene: TRBJ1-2; D gene: NA; CDR3 DNA: TGTGCCTGGAGTGTACTGGCTAACTATGGCTACACCTTC; CDR3 protein: CAWSVLANYGYTF
clone size: NA; V gene: TRBV11-2; J gene: TRBJ1-1; D gene: TRBD1; CDR3 DNA: TGTGCCAGCAGCTCCGGGACAGCTAGGAGGAACACTGAAGCTTTCTTT; CDR3 protein: CASSSGTARRNTEAFF
clone size: NA; V gene: TRBV27; J gene: TRBJ2-1; D gene: TRBD2; CDR3 DNA: TGTGCCAGCAGTTATAACCCCCGACTAGCGGGGGATTACAATGAGCAGTTCTTC; CDR3 protein: CASSYNPRLAGDYNEQFF